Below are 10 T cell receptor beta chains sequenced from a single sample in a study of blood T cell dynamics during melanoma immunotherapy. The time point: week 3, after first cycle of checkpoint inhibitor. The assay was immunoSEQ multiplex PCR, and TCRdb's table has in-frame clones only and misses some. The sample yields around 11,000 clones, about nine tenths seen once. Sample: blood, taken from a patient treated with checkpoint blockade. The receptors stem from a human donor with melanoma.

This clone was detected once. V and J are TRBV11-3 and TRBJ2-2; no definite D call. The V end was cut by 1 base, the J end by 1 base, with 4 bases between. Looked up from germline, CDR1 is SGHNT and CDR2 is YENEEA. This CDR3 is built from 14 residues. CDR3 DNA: TGTGCCAGCAGCTTAGGCTGGAACACCGGGGAGCTGTTTTTT. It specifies CASSLGWNTGELFF.

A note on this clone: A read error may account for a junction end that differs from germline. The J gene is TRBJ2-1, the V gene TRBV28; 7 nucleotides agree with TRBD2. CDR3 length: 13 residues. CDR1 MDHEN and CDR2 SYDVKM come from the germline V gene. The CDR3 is CAHGGRAYNEQFF. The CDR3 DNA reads TGCGCCCACGGGGGGAGAGCCTACAATGAGCAGTTCTTC.

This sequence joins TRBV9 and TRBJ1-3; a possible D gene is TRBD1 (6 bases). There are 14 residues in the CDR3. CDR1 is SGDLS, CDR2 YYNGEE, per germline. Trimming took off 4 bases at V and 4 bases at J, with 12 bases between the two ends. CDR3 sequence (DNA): TGTGCCAGCAGCTTACAGGGTCTGGGAAACACCATATATTTT. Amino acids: CASSLQGLGNTIYF. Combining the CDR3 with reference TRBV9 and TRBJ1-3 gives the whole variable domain DSGVTQTPKHLITATGQRVTLRCSPRSGDLSVYWYQQSLDQGLQFLIQYYNGEERAKGNILERFSAQQFPDLHSELNLSSLELGDSALYFCASSLQGLGNTIYFGEGSWLTVV.

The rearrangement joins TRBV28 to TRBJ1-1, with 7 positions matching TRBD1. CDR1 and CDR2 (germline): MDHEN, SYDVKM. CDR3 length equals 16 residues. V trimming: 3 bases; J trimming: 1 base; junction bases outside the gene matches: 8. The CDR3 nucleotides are TGTGCCAGCAGTTTGGGGGGGTGGACAGGGAACACTGAAGCTTTCTTT. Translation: CASSLGGWTGNTEAFF.

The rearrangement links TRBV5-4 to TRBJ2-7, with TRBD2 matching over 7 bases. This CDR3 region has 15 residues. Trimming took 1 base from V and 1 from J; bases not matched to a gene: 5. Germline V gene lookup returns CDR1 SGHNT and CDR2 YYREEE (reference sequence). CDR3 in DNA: TGTGCCAGCAGCTTGTTATCTAGCGGATCCTACGAGCAGTACTTC. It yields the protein CASSLLSSGSYEQYF.

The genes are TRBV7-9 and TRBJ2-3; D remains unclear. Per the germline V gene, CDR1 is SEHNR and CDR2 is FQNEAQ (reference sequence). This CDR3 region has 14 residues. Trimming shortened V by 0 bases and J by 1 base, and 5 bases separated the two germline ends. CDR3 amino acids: CASSLAGRTDTQYF. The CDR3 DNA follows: TGTGCCAGCAGCTTAGCAGGGCGCACAGATACGCAGTATTTT.

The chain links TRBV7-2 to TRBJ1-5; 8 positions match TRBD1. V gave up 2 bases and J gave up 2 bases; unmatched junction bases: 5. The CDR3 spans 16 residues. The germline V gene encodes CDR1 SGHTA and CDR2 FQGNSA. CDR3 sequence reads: CASSLRAGGGNQPQHF. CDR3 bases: TGTGCCAGCAGCTTAAGGGCAGGGGGCGGCAATCAGCCCCAGCATTTT.

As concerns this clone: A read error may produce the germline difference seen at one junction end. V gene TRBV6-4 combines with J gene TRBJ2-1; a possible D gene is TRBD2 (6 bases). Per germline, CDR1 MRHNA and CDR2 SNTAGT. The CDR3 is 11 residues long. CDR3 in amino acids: CASSRGTPRVF. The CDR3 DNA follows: TGTGCCAGCAGCCGCGGGACCCCGAGGGTCTTC.

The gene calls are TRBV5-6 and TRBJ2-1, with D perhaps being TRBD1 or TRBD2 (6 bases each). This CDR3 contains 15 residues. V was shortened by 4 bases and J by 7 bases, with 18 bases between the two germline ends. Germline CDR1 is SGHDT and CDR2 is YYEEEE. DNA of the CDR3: TGTGCCAGCAGCCCCAGGGGAGGTGGAGGGAATGAGCAGTTCTTC. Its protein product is CASSPRGGGGNEQFF.

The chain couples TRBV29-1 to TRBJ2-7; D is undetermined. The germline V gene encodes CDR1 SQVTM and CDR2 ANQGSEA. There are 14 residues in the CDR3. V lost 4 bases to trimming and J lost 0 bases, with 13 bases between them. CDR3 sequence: CSVVFGTNSYEQYF. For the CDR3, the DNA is TGCAGCGTTGTCTTCGGCACCAACTCCTACGAGCAGTACTTC.